This T cell receptor (beta chain) was sequenced for a study of cytomegalovirus exposure and HLA in healthy donors. Notes on the study in general: In a later analysis, TCR association rates varied by HLA locus: DRB1 most, HLA-C fewest.

PCR primers comprised 60 Vbeta and 13 Jbeta primers. Per the original methods: Roughly 76 million unique TCR beta chains, about 11 million of them shared, were counted by a later analysis. Repertoires were generated with immunoSEQ multiplex PCR, while TCRdb's copy carries only in-frame clones and drops some. V, J and clone size derive from that table, while D and trimming were established from the DNA sequence. This sample has some 200,000 clones; over 75% occur once, and the top ten carry approximately 6.3%. Concerning this clone itself: The antigen is not known.

The CDR3 consists of 14 residues. V was trimmed by 0 bases and J by 5 bases, leaving 7 bases between them. In germline, CDR1 is PRHDT, CDR2 FYEKMQ (reference sequence). The rearrangement joins TRBV13 to TRBJ1-4; D is uncertain. The receptor was derived from a man aged 35 to 55 in good health and CMV-seropositive. The sample taken for sequencing was PBMCs. DNA for the CDR3: TGTGCCAGCAGCTTAGGAGCTTCGAATGAAAAACTGTTTTTT. This encodes CASSLGASNEKLFF.